Detailed here is one TCR beta chain. Antigen: not known. Use of 60 Vbeta and 13 Jbeta primers characterized the PCR. Authors' analysis steps: Among the unique TCR beta chains that a later analysis counted, some 73 million in all, around 11 million were shared. Clones were sequenced by immunoSEQ multiplex PCR, and TCRdb holds only the in-frame ones, with some missing. Clone size and V and J calls were adopted from that table, with D and trimming inferred from the DNA. The data show approximately 110,000 clones, with about 70% seen just once and around 5% held by the top ten. This CDR3 has 15 residues. CDR1 and CDR2 from the germline V gene are SGHTA and FQGNSA. V was clipped by 4 bases and J by 3 bases; unmatched bases: 6. These data belong to a study of cytomegalovirus exposure and HLA in healthy donors. Study as a whole: Early released data comprised around 80 million unique TCRs from HLA-typed donors.

Study-wide points: Researchers had no immune exposure information except CMV serostatus available.

What was sequenced was PBMCs. This TCR was recovered from a man aged 30-40 years in good health and CMV-seropositive. This sequence joins TRBV7-2 and TRBJ2-3; 8 positions match TRBD2. CDR3 sequence reads: CASSWLAGGTDTQYF. The CDR3 nucleotides read TGTGCCAGCAGCTGGCTAGCGGGCGGGACAGATACGCAGTATTTT. The full variable domain, completed using reference TRBV7-2 and TRBJ2-3, is GAGVSQSPSNKVTEKGKDVELRCDPISGHTALYWYRQSLGQGLEFLIYFQGNSAPDKSGLPSDRFSAERTGGSVSTLTIQRTQQEDSAVYLCASSWLAGGTDTQYFGPGTRLTVL.